The 14 T cell receptor beta chains in this list originate from one sample, sequenced in a study of OX40 agonist ivuxolimab in advanced cancers. The assay was immunoSEQ multiplex PCR, and TCRdb's table has in-frame clones only and misses some. The table shows some 65,000 clones, with around nine tenths occurring only once. The sequencing used CD4+ or CD8+ T cells sorted from blood, collected in a trial of the OX40 agonist ivuxolimab. Receptors originate from an adult with an advanced solid tumor such as melanoma, head and neck, liver or kidney cancer.

The chain has TRBV7-2 and TRBJ2-1; 13 bases are a match to TRBD2. Trimming cost V 8 bases and J 0 bases; bases outside gene matches: 7. CDR3 length: 17 amino acids. In germline, CDR1 is SGHTA, CDR2 FQGNSA. As DNA, the CDR3 is TGTGCCAGCCAGGGACTAGCGGGGATTCGCTCCTACAATGAGCAGTTCTTC. This translates into CASQGLAGIRSYNEQFF.

The chain uses TRBV6-5 and TRBJ1-2; D unresolved. The CDR3 sequence is 14 residues long. The V gene's germline CDR1 is MNHEY and CDR2 SVGAGI. Trimming removed 6 bases from V and 4 bases from J, with 15 bases in between. The CDR3 spells CASSPTDNLYGYTF. CDR3 DNA: TGTGCCAGCAGCCCCACGGATAACCTCTATGGCTACACCTTC.

The rearrangement joins TRBV5-8 to TRBJ1-1; 11 nucleotides agree with TRBD1. Germline-derived CDR1 and CDR2 are SGHTS and YDEGEE. This CDR3 region has 16 residues. Unmatched junction bases numbered 8, after V lost 3 bases and J lost 4 bases. CDR3 coding DNA: TGTGCCAGCAGCTCGGGAGGCGGGACAGGGGGCACTGAAGCTTTCTTT. Its translation: CASSSGGGTGGTEAFF.

The rearrangement links TRBV5-1 to TRBJ1-1, with D tentatively TRBD1 (5 bases). V was pared by 5 bases and J by 3 bases, with 11 bases between. Germline lookup yields CDR1 SGHRS and CDR2 YFSETQ. The CDR3 contains 13 residues. The CDR3 DNA is TGCGCCAGCAGAGGAGAACAGGACACTGAAGCTTTCTTT. As protein: CASRGEQDTEAFF.

In this sample, this clone turned up a few times. The chain couples TRBV5-6 to TRBJ1-5; weak D call: TRBD1 (5 bases). Germline V gene lookup returns CDR1 SGHDT and CDR2 YYEEEE. The V end was cut by 3 bases, the J end by 6 bases, with 7 bases between. The CDR3 sequence is 12 residues long. In DNA, the CDR3 is TGTGCCAGCAGCTCTCAGGGTCAGCCCCAGCATTTT. Protein sequence: CASSSQGQPQHF.

The rearrangement links TRBV10-3 to TRBJ2-5; 9 bases match TRBD1. Per germline, CDR1 ENHRY and CDR2 SYGVKD. This CDR3 contains 18 residues. J was trimmed by 5 bases and V by 4 bases; bases with no gene match: 17. CDR3: CAISADPLGQGGGETQYF. CDR3 nucleotide sequence: TGTGCCATCAGTGCCGACCCTTTGGGACAGGGAGGGGGCGAGACCCAGTACTTC.

The chain combines TRBV19 with TRBJ2-2; 8 nucleotides match TRBD2. J lost 5 bases, V lost 11 bases, and 10 bases had no gene match. This CDR3 has 14 amino acids. The germline V gene has CDR1 LNHDA and CDR2 SQIVND (reference sequence). The CDR3 DNA reads as TGTGCCGGCCAAAGCGGGGGCGCGACCGGGGAGCTGTTTTTT. Translated: CAGQSGGATGELFF.

The chain uses TRBV25-1 and TRBJ2-5; D tentatively fits TRBD1 or TRBD2 (6 bases each). V was pared by 6 bases and J by 10 bases, with 18 bases between. CDR1 and CDR2 (germline): MGHDK, SYGVNS. This CDR3 contains 13 residues. CDR3 residues: CASSPPPGGVQYF. The DNA of the CDR3 is TGTGCCAGCAGCCCTCCACCCGGGGGCGTCCAGTACTTC.

This rearrangement joins TRBV5-4 to TRBJ2-3; D unresolved. The germline V gene encodes CDR1 SGHNT and CDR2 YYREEE (reference sequence). V was pared by 1 base and J by 4 bases, with 7 bases between. The CDR3 extends over 13 amino acids. This CDR3 is CASSLQSSDTQYF. The CDR3 DNA is TGTGCCAGCAGCTTGCAGAGTTCAGATACGCAGTATTTT.

V gene TRBV30 combines with J gene TRBJ1-3, with a tentative D call TRBD1 (6 bases). The CDR3 is made up of 13 amino acids. Germline V gives CDR1 GTSNPN, CDR2 SVGIG (reference sequence). V lost 7 bases and J lost 3, with 13 bases in between. CDR3 sequence reads: CASSRRGGNTIYF. DNA for the CDR3: TGTGCCTCCTCGCGCAGGGGTGGAAACACCATATATTTT. The complete variable domain, with remaining parts taken from reference TRBV30 and TRBJ1-3, reads SQTIHQWPATLVQPVGSPLSLECTVEGTSNPNLYWYRQAAGRGLQLLFYSVGIGQISSEVPQNLSASRPQDRQFILSSKKLLLSDSGFYLCASSRRGGNTIYFGEGSWLTVV.

The V and J genes are TRBV6-1 and TRBJ1-2; D perhaps matches TRBD1 (6 bases). V shed 0 bases and J shed 4 bases, with 15 bases lying between them. CDR3 length equals 16 residues. The V gene's germline CDR1 is MNHNS and CDR2 SASEGT. Written as DNA, the CDR3 is TGTGCCAGCAGTGAAGCGCAAGAGGGGGTCGGCTATGGCTACACCTTC. Protein product: CASSEAQEGVGYGYTF.

The CDR3, as DNA: TGTGCCAGCAGTATCGGGGGCTATGGCTACACCTTC. This codes for CASSIGGYGYTF. The chain has TRBV25-1 and TRBJ1-2, with D possibly matching TRBD1 (5 bases). Trimming cost V 5 bases and J 4 bases, with 8 bases left between them. The CDR3 runs to 12 residues. Looked up from germline, CDR1 is MGHDK and CDR2 is SYGVNS.

This chain's CDR3 is CASSIEPGKGNGYTF. The CDR3 DNA follows: TGTGCCAGTAGTATAGAGCCAGGCAAAGGGAATGGCTACACCTTC. The chain employs TRBV19 and TRBJ1-2; unclear D gene. The V end was cut by 0 bases, the J end by 6 bases, with 14 bases between. CDR1 LNHDA and CDR2 SQIVND come from the germline V gene (reference sequence). The CDR3 spans 15 residues.

The V call is TRBV7-6, the J call TRBJ1-6; D uncertain. Trimming took off 1 base at V and 14 bases at J, with 18 bases between the two ends. Per the germline V gene, CDR1 is SGHVS and CDR2 is FNYEAQ. The CDR3 loop spans 15 amino acids. DNA for the CDR3: TGTGCCAGCAGCTTAGAGGGCAGCCCCGTGGGATCCCTCCACTTT. This encodes CASSLEGSPVGSLHF.